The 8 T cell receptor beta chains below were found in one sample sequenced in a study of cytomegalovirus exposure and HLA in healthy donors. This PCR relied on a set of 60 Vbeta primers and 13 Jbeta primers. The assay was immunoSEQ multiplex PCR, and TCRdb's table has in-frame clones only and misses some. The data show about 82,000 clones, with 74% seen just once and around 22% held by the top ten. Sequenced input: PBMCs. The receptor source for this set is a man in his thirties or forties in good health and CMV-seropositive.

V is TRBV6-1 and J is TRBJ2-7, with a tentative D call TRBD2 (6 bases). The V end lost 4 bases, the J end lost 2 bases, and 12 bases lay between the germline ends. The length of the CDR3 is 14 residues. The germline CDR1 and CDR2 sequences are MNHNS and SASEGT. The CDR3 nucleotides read TGTGCCAGCAGTGGATTGGAGGGGCCCTACGAGCAGTACTTC. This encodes CASSGLEGPYEQYF.

The CDR3 nucleotides are TGTGCCAGCAGCTCCCCGGGACTACCCGAAGCTTTCTTT. The encoded protein is CASSSPGLPEAFF. The chain employs TRBV7-9 and TRBJ1-1; maybe TRBD1 (5 bases). Germline values: CDR1 SEHNR, CDR2 FQNEAQ (reference sequence). The V and J ends lost 4 bases and 8 bases respectively, with 14 bases between them. The CDR3 contains 13 residues.

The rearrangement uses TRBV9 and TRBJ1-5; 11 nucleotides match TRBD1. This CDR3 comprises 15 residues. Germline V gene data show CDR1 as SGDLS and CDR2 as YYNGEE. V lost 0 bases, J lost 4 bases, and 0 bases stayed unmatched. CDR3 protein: CASSVGDRGNQPQHF. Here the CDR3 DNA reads TGTGCCAGCAGCGTAGGGGACAGGGGGAATCAGCCCCAGCATTTT.

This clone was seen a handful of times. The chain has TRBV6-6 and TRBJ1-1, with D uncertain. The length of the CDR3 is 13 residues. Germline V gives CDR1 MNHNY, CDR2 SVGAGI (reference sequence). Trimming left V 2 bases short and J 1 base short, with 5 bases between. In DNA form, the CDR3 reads TGTGCCAGCAGTTACGAGGGGAACACTGAAGCTTTCTTT. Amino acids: CASSYEGNTEAFF.

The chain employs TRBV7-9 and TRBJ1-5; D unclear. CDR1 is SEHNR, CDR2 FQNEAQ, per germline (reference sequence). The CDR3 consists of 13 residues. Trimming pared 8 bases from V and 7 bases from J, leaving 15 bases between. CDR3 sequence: CASGTEGGQPQHF. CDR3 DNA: TGTGCCAGCGGCACGGAGGGCGGACAGCCCCAGCATTTT.

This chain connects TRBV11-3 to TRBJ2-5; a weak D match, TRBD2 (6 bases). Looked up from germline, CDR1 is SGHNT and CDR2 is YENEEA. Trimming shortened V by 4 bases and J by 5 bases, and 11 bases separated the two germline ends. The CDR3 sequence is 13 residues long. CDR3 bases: TGTGCCAGCAGCTCCGGGGGAAGGGAGACCCAGTACTTC. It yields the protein CASSSGGRETQYF.

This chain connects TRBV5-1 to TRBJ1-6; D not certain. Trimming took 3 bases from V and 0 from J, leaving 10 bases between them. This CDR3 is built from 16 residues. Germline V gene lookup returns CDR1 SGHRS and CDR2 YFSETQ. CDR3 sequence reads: CASSWKQSSYNSPLHF. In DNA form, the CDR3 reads TGCGCCAGCAGCTGGAAACAGAGCTCCTATAATTCACCCCTCCACTTT. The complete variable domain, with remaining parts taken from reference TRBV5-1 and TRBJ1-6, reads KAGVTQTPRYLIKTRGQQVTLSCSPISGHRSVSWYQQTPGQGLQFLFEYFSETQRNKGNFPGRFSGRQFSNSRSEMNVSTLELGDSALYLCASSWKQSSYNSPLHFGNGTRLTVT.

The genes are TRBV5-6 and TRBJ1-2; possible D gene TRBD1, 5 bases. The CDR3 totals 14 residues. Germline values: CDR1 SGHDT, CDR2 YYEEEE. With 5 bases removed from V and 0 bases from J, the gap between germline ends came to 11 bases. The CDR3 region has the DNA TGTGCCAGCAGTCCGACAGAAGCTAACTATGGCTACACCTTC. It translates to CASSPTEANYGYTF. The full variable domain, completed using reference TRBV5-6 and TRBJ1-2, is DAGVTQSPTHLIKTRGQQVTLRCSPKSGHDTVSWYQQALGQGPQFIFQYYEEEERQRGNFPDRFSGHQFPNYSSELNVNALLLGDSALYLCASSPTEANYGYTFGSGTRLTVV.